The 3 T cell receptor beta chains below all came from one sample that was sequenced in a study of CD8+ T cells in alopecia areata. RNA was isolated and reverse transcribed to cDNA, the sequencing template. The method was immunoSEQ multiplex PCR; TCRdb's version includes in-frame clones alone and lacks a portion of them. The table has some 180,000 clones, just over 55% seen once; the top ten hold 4.9%. The sequenced sample consisted of CD8+ T cells sorted from blood. The receptors shown here come from a human donor in good health.

Here the CDR3 reads CASSVLTSGGLYNEQFF. CDR3 DNA sequence: TGTGCCAGCAGTGTCCTCACTAGCGGGGGACTCTACAATGAGCAGTTCTTC. The rearrangement links TRBV2 to TRBJ2-1, with 11 nucleotides matching TRBD2. The CDR3 consists of 17 residues. V was clipped by 4 bases and J by 3 bases; unmatched bases: 8. The germline V gene encodes CDR1 SNHLY and CDR2 FYNNEI.

As to this clone: One junction end disagrees with the germline gene, perhaps due to a read error. This rearrangement joins TRBV4-2 to TRBJ2-1; D is undetermined. Germline V gene sequence: CDR1 LGHNA, CDR2 YNFKEQ. The CDR3 consists of 11 residues. In DNA form, the CDR3 reads TGTGCCAGCAGCGAAGACAATGAGCAGTTCTTC. Encoded protein: CASSEDNEQFF.

There are a few counts of this clone. The rearrangement uses TRBV7-8 and TRBJ2-7; 10 bases are shared with TRBD1. CDR3 size: 14 residues. CDR1 is SGHVS and CDR2 is FQNEAQ in the germline V gene. J was trimmed by 3 bases and V by 5 bases; bases with no gene match: 4. CDR3 sequence (DNA): TGTGCCAGCAGCCCGACAGGGGGCGGCTACGAGCAGTACTTC. It encodes CASSPTGGGYEQYF.